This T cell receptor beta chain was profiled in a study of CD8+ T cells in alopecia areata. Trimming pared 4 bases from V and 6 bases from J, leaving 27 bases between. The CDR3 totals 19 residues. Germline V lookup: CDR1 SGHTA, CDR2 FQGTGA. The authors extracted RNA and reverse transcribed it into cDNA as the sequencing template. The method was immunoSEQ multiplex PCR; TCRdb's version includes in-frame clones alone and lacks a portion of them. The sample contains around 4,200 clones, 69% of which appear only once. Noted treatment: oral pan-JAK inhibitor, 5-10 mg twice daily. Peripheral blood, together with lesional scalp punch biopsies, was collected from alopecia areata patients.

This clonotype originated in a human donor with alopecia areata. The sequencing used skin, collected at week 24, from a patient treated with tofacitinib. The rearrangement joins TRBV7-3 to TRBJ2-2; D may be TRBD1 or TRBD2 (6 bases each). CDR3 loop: CASSSTPPSLLRGAGELFF. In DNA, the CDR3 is TGTGCCAGCAGCTCTACCCCTCCGTCTCTCCTGAGGGGGGCCGGGGAGCTGTTTTTT.